The 8 T cell receptor beta chains presented below share a single source sample, sequenced in a study of cytomegalovirus exposure and HLA in healthy donors. PCR employed 60 Vbeta and 13 Jbeta primers. Assay used: immunoSEQ multiplex PCR; TCRdb lists only in-frame clones, some missing. The repertoire has 150,000 to 200,000 clones, roughly 85% of them found once; the top ten carry approximately 9.8%. Specimen: PBMCs. These receptors were collected from a man between 18 and 35 years old in good health and CMV-seropositive.

The chain has TRBV5-1 and TRBJ2-5; 9 positions agree with TRBD1. CDR3 length: 15 amino acids. The ends lost 4 bases at V and 5 bases at J; junction bases unmatched: 9. Germline loops: CDR1 SGHRS, CDR2 YFSETQ. The CDR3 is CASSGGTGISETQYF. The DNA of the CDR3 is TGCGCCAGCAGCGGCGGGACAGGGATTTCGGAGACCCAGTACTTC.

The chain uses TRBV5-1 and TRBJ1-4; the D is unclear. The CDR3 length is 13 residues. CDR1 and CDR2 (germline): SGHRS, YFSETQ. V dropped 0 bases and J dropped 12 bases, with 12 bases sitting between them. The CDR3 sequence: CASSLVVTGELFF. CDR3 coding DNA: TGCGCCAGCAGCTTGGTGGTGACGGGAGAACTGTTTTTT.

V and J are TRBV30 and TRBJ1-6; D unresolved. The CDR3 runs to 13 residues. V was pared by 7 bases and J by 18 bases, with 25 bases between. Germline V CDR1 and CDR2: GTSNPN, SVGIG (reference sequence). CDR3 sequence: CASSYPEELAPHF. CDR3 bases: TGTGCCTCCTCCTACCCGGAGGAGCTCGCCCCCCACTTT.

The chain uses TRBV4-2 and TRBJ2-3; D perhaps matches TRBD1 (6 bases). This CDR3 is built from 20 residues. Trimming left V 0 bases short and J 1 base short, with 23 bases between. Germline assignment: CDR1 LGHNA and CDR2 YNFKEQ. The CDR3 sequence: CASSQDLRTSGGRGTDTQYF. For the CDR3, the DNA is TGTGCCAGCAGCCAAGATTTGAGAACTAGTGGGGGCCGGGGCACAGATACGCAGTATTTT.

This clone was counted a single time. The chain links TRBV29-1 to TRBJ2-1; 9 bases line up with TRBD2. Germline CDR1 reads SQVTM; CDR2 reads ANQGSEA. CDR3 length equals 17 residues. Germline trimming cut 6 bases from V and 6 bases from J; bases unmatched to any gene: 18. The chain's CDR3 is CSVWGDLAGAAFNEQFF. The CDR3 DNA follows: TGCAGCGTCTGGGGCGATTTAGCGGGAGCGGCTTTCAATGAGCAGTTCTTC.

V is TRBV2 and J is TRBJ2-3, with D perhaps TRBD1 (6 bases). This CDR3 is 15 amino acids long. V was cut by 5 bases and J by 2 bases, with 14 bases left in between. Germline V gives CDR1 SNHLY, CDR2 FYNNEI. The chain's CDR3 is CASSPRTVPTDTQYF. CDR3 bases: TGTGCCAGCAGTCCTCGGACAGTCCCCACAGATACGCAGTATTTT.

J is TRBJ2-5 and V is TRBV6-5; the match to TRBD1 covers 9 bases. Per the germline V gene, CDR1 is MNHEY and CDR2 is SVGAGI. V trimming: 2 bases; J trimming: 6 bases; junction bases outside the gene matches: 7. This CDR3 has 15 residues. The CDR3 DNA reads as TGTGCCAGCAGTTACGACCGACAGGGGGGCCAGACCCAGTACTTC. It yields the protein CASSYDRQGGQTQYF.

This clone showed up just a few times. The rearrangement links TRBV4-1 to TRBJ2-7, with TRBD1 matching 7 bases. Losses at the gene ends were 0 bases for V and 5 bases for J; bases not matched to a gene: 7. The CDR3 sequence is 15 residues long. In germline, CDR1 is MGHRA, CDR2 YSYEKL. The CDR3 loop reads CASSQEFYRGDEQYF. CDR3 nucleotides: TGCGCCAGCAGCCAAGAATTCTACAGGGGTGACGAGCAGTACTTC.